The present entry profiles one T cell receptor (beta chain) with its context. In the authors' methods: Nucleated cell number was recorded as an estimate derived from reference gene primer amplification. Clones were read by immunoSEQ multiplex PCR, and TCRdb kept only the in-frame ones, dropping some. V, J and clone size are those of that table, while D and trimming were read from the DNA. The sample holds fewer than 15,000 clones; 75% to 85% are singletons and the top ten take roughly a third. This entry is derived from a study of blood T cell repertoires in COVID-19. As for the study in general: Samples representing acute and convalescent COVID-19 were sourced from the United States, Italy and Spain. Sample material is recorded as cDNA or gDNA derived from T cells, B-cell-depleted T cells, or PBMCs.

CDR1 MNHNS and CDR2 SASEGT come from the germline V gene. Trimming took off 1 base at V and 0 bases at J, with 7 bases between the two ends. The CDR3 runs 16 residues. The clonotype was recovered from a human donor in a cohort sampled during active COVID-19. The V call is TRBV6-1, the J call TRBJ2-6, with no clear D. Sequencing was done on a sample of peripheral blood. CDR3 residues: CASSEVGGSGANVLTF. Written as DNA, the CDR3 is TGTGCCAGCAGTGAAGTCGGTGGCTCTGGGGCCAACGTCCTGACTTTC.